The 23 T cell receptor beta chains below come from one sample, sequenced in a study of blood T cells in healthy people across ages (dated by TCRdb to 2015 to 2017). Library prep was done by 5' RACE. Sequencing instrument: Illumina HiSeq 2500. A second roughly 6 to 11 cycle PCR used a sample-barcoded 5' primer and a J-beta primer mix. TCRdb took the public reads, trimmed them with fastp at Q25, ran MiXCR for clone calling and kept in-frame beta chains. Each CDR3 protein gets just one entry, which takes the most common genes and DNA from the rows behind it. This sample lists roughly 1.5 million distinct CDR3 sequences; 42% were detected once. About 4.1% of the sample lies in the top ten. The specimen sequenced was blood. Receptors originate from a woman aged 18-29 years in good health.

This clonotype was recorded a few times. This chain uses TRBV6-5 with TRBJ1-5, with 8 bases lining up with TRBD1. Trimming took 6 bases from V and 7 from J; bases not matched to a gene: 5. This CDR3 has 13 residues. Per germline, CDR1 MNHEY and CDR2 SVGAGI. The CDR3 DNA sequence: TGTGCCAGCAGGGACAGGGCTAACCAGCCCCAGCATTTT. This encodes CASRDRANQPQHF.

This sequence joins TRBV12-3 or TRBV12-4 and TRBJ1-5; D is unresolved. The V and J ends lost 3 bases and 5 bases respectively, with 11 bases between them. This CDR3 region has 14 residues. The CDR3: CASSFGVIDQPQHF. In DNA form, the CDR3 reads TGTGCCAGCAGTTTTGGGGTGATAGATCAGCCCCAGCATTTT.

This clonotype was seen more than once but under ten times. The chain joins TRBV4-3 to TRBJ1-1; TRBD1 agrees at 7 bases. Trimming cost V 0 bases and J 3 bases; bases outside gene matches: 4. CDR1 is LGHNA, CDR2 YSLEER, per germline. This CDR3 has 15 amino acids. CDR3 in amino acids: CASSQDNRGDTEAFF. CDR3 nucleotides: TGCGCCAGCAGCCAAGATAACAGGGGAGACACTGAAGCTTTCTTT.

Remarks on this clonotype: A much larger clone sits a single nucleotide away, making a read error possible. The rearrangement joins TRBV4-1 to TRBJ2-3, with 10 bases aligning to TRBD2. After removal of 4 bases from V and 3 bases from J, the junction contained 19 bases not matched to a gene. CDR3 length: 20 amino acids. CDR1 and CDR2 (germline): MGHRA, YSYEKL. The CDR3 DNA sequence: TGCGCCAGCAGCCGTCCGGGACTAGCGAGGGGGCCGACCAGAACAGATACGCAGTATTTT. Translation: CASSRPGLARGPTRTDTQYF.

The rearrangement joins TRBV7-2 to TRBJ2-3; 7 bases align to TRBD2. V trimming: 1 base; J trimming: 2 bases; junction bases outside the gene matches: 3. Germline V lookup: CDR1 SGHTA, CDR2 FQGNSA. There are 15 residues in the CDR3. CDR3 protein: CASSLVAGHTDTQYF. CDR3 nucleotide sequence: TGTGCCAGCAGCTTAGTAGCGGGCCACACAGATACGCAGTATTTT.

A few counts support this clonotype. This chain joins TRBV14 and TRBJ2-2, with TRBD2 matching 9 bases. The ends lost 3 bases at V and 5 bases at J; junction bases unmatched: 4. CDR3 length: 15 amino acids. Per germline, CDR1 SGHDN and CDR2 FVKESK. The CDR3, as DNA: TGTGCCAGCAGCCACAGCGGGAGGAGAACCGGGGAGCTGTTTTTT. This sequence encodes CASSHSGRRTGELFF.

On this clonotype: Compared with germline, one end of the junction differs, possibly owing to a read error. The V call is TRBV2, the J call TRBJ2-3; D unresolved. The CDR3 is 15 residues long. CDR1 is SNHLY and CDR2 is FYNNEI in the germline V gene. The chain's CDR3 is CASREGVHSTDTQYF. CDR3 sequence (DNA): TGTGCCAGCAGGGAAGGCGTCCATAGCACAGATACGCAGTATTTT.

V usage is TRBV6-2 or TRBV6-3 and J usage is TRBJ2-3; 8 positions match TRBD2. Germline V gene data show CDR1 as MNHEY and CDR2 as SVGEGT. V gave up 3 bases and J gave up 5 bases; unmatched junction bases: 7. This CDR3 is built from 15 residues. As DNA, the CDR3 is TGTGCCAGCAGTTATCAGATAGCGGGGCAAGATACGCAGTATTTT. Protein: CASSYQIAGQDTQYF.

The V call is TRBV7-2, the J call TRBJ1-3; the D gene is possibly TRBD1 (5 bases). The CDR3 contains 16 residues. The germline gives CDR1 SGHTA, CDR2 FQGNSA. The ends were cut back, 5 bases at V and 0 bases at J, with 14 bases in the middle. The CDR3: CASSPTRQYSGNTIYF. The CDR3 DNA reads TGTGCCAGCAGCCCCACGCGACAGTACTCTGGAAACACCATATATTTT.

The chain has TRBV15 and TRBJ2-3; D uncertain. The CDR3 has 17 amino acids. With 2 bases removed from V and 2 bases from J, the gap between germline ends came to 17 bases. Germline CDR1 is LNHNV and CDR2 is YYDKDF (reference sequence). Here the CDR3 reads CATSRPVEGPYTDTQYF. CDR3 coding DNA: TGTGCCACCAGCAGACCGGTTGAAGGACCCTACACAGATACGCAGTATTTT.

This clonotype was seen at least ten times. This chain connects TRBV6-5 to TRBJ2-6; D not resolved. Germline V gene lookup returns CDR1 MNHEY and CDR2 SVGAGI. CDR3 length: 16 residues. V lost 2 bases and J 2 bases, leaving 10 bases between the germline ends. The CDR3 DNA is TGTGCCAGCAGTTACGGCCAGTTTACTGGGGCCAACGTCCTGACTTTC. As protein: CASSYGQFTGANVLTF.

The gene calls are TRBV9 and TRBJ2-7; either TRBD1 or TRBD2 may supply D (6 bases each). The ends were cut back, 0 bases at V and 9 bases at J, with 16 bases in the middle. The CDR3 length is 14 residues. Per the germline V gene, CDR1 is SGDLS and CDR2 is YYNGEE. DNA for the CDR3: TGTGCCAGCAGCGTAGCTCGGGGGCCCAATCCGCAGTACTTC. Its protein product is CASSVARGPNPQYF.

The table lists this clonotype with a count of one. This chain uses TRBV20-1 with TRBJ1-5, with TRBD1 as a possible D gene (5 bases). V lost 1 base and J 5 bases, leaving 15 bases between the germline ends. The CDR3 length is 15 residues. The germline V gene encodes CDR1 DFQATT and CDR2 SNEGSKA (reference sequence). This chain's CDR3 is CSARGQQGLDQPQHF. The DNA for the CDR3 is TGCAGTGCTAGAGGACAGCAGGGCCTTGATCAGCCCCAGCATTTT.

The rearrangement uses TRBV14 and TRBJ2-5; D is possibly TRBD2 (5 bases). Germline values: CDR1 SGHDN, CDR2 FVKESK. The CDR3 has 18 amino acids. The germline V and J ends were trimmed by 0 bases and 5 bases, with 22 bases remaining between them. CDR3 sequence reads: CASSQDRVDVWTYETQYF. DNA for the CDR3: TGTGCCAGCAGCCAAGATCGAGTCGATGTCTGGACTTATGAGACCCAGTACTTC.

V is TRBV6-2 or TRBV6-3 and J is TRBJ2-1; 10 bases line up with TRBD2. With V trimmed by 7 bases and J by 4 bases, 4 bases remained unmatched. Germline lookup yields CDR1 MNHEY and CDR2 SVGEGT. CDR3 length equals 14 residues. The CDR3 sequence is CASTRLAGYNEQFF. The CDR3 bases are TGTGCCAGCACACGACTAGCGGGTTACAATGAGCAGTTCTTC.

This clonotype was observed at least ten times. The CDR3 DNA reads as TGTGCCAGCAGCCAAGCGACCTACGAGCAGTACTTC. It encodes CASSQATYEQYF. The rearrangement links TRBV3-1 to TRBJ2-7; D is unclear. Trimming took off 1 base at V and 2 bases at J, with 3 bases between the two ends. The CDR3 runs to 12 residues. Germline CDR1 LGHDT, CDR2 YNNKEL (reference sequence).

J is TRBJ2-3 and V is TRBV20-1; no reliable D call. The CDR3 totals 11 residues. Germline assignment: CDR1 DFQATT and CDR2 SNEGSKA (reference sequence). Deletions cut 0 bases from V and 10 bases from J, with 8 bases between. This chain's CDR3 is CSARESDAQYF. DNA for the CDR3: TGCAGTGCTAGAGAAAGCGATGCGCAGTATTTT.

The genes are TRBV20-1 and TRBJ1-4; 7 nucleotides agree with TRBD1. Trimming cost V 6 bases and J 6 bases; bases outside gene matches: 7. Germline V lookup: CDR1 DFQATT, CDR2 SNEGSKA (reference sequence). The CDR3 length is 13 residues. CDR3 sequence reads: CSATGTVHEKLFF. Here the CDR3 DNA reads TGCAGTGCGACCGGGACAGTCCATGAAAAACTGTTTTTT.

Comment on this clonotype: A read error may account for a junction end that differs from germline. J is TRBJ2-3 and V is TRBV10-1, with a weak D call TRBD1 (5 bases). This CDR3 is 16 amino acids long. Germline CDR1 reads WNHNN; CDR2 reads SYGVQD (reference sequence). CDR3 amino acids: CASSKSSGRSTDTQYF. The DNA of the CDR3 is TGCGCCAGCAGTAAGTCGTCAGGGCGGAGCACAGATACGCAGTATTTT.

The chain links TRBV9 to TRBJ2-7; 10 bases are a match to TRBD2. J was trimmed by 2 bases and V by 2 bases; bases with no gene match: 4. Germline lookup yields CDR1 SGDLS and CDR2 YYNGEE. The CDR3 spans 15 residues. Here the CDR3 reads CASSVGTSATYEQYF. In DNA, the CDR3 is TGTGCCAGCAGCGTGGGGACTAGCGCGACCTACGAGCAGTACTTC.

There are a few counts of this clonotype. V usage is TRBV20-1 and J usage is TRBJ1-2; D ambiguous. V was clipped by 0 bases and J by 5 bases, with 13 bases between them. This CDR3 spans 14 amino acids. Per the germline V gene, CDR1 is DFQATT and CDR2 is SNEGSKA (reference sequence). CDR3 amino acids: CSARDRAETYGYTF. DNA of the CDR3: TGCAGTGCTAGAGATCGGGCGGAAACGTATGGCTACACCTTC.

The chain links TRBV5-1 to TRBJ2-1; D uncertain. The V gene lost 0 bases and the J gene lost 2 bases, with 9 bases spanning the gap. Germline CDR1 and CDR2: SGHRS and YFSETQ. This CDR3 comprises 15 residues. CDR3 in amino acids: CASSLALPAYNEQFF. As DNA, the CDR3 is TGCGCCAGCAGCTTGGCCCTACCAGCCTACAATGAGCAGTTCTTC.

This clonotype was counted between two and nine times. This chain links TRBV10-3 with TRBJ1-2, with D possibly TRBD1 on 6 matching bases. Per the germline V gene, CDR1 is ENHRY and CDR2 is SYGVKD. Trimming cost V 10 bases and J 6 bases, with 18 bases left between them. The CDR3 covers 13 residues. CDR3 residues: CATTPRGLNGYTF. CDR3 nucleotide sequence: TGTGCCACCACCCCCAGGGGACTAAATGGCTACACCTTC.